The 17 T cell receptor beta chains presented below share a single source sample, sequenced in a study of T cells in Graves' hyperthyroidism and ophthalmopathy. TCR beta CDR3 region amplification was performed from RNA transcripts. First-round RT-PCR of the TCR CDR3 relied on the HTBI primer set. TCRdb reprocessed the multiplex PCR reads with MiXCR, giving one entry per CDR3 protein. The sample has roughly 700,000 distinct CDR3 sequences; about 35% are singletons. Source material: blood. These receptors came from a woman aged 40 to 50 with Graves' hyperthyroidism.

The chain carries TRBV5-8 and TRBJ2-2, with 11 nucleotides matching TRBD2. Germline assignment: CDR1 SGHTS and CDR2 YDEGEE. There are 17 residues in the CDR3. After removal of 0 bases from V and 1 base from J, the junction contained 2 bases not matched to a gene. Here the CDR3 reads CASSLASGGMNTGELFF. The CDR3 DNA follows: TGTGCCAGCAGCTTGGCTAGCGGGGGGATGAACACCGGGGAGCTGTTTTTT. The full variable domain, its missing parts supplied by reference TRBV5-8 and TRBJ2-2, is EAGVTQSPTHLIKTRGQQATLRCSPISGHTSVYWYQQALGLGLQFLLWYDEGEERNRGNFPPRFSGRQFPNYSSELNVNALELEDSALYLCASSLASGGMNTGELFFGEGSRLTVL.

As concerns this clonotype: One base away lies a much larger clone, so this may be a sequencing read error. The rearrangement uses TRBV29-1 and TRBJ2-7; D is tentatively TRBD1 or TRBD2 (7 bases each). V lost 0 bases and J lost 2, with 14 bases in between. Germline V CDR1 and CDR2: SQVTM, ANQGSEA. There are 15 residues in the CDR3. This CDR3 is CSVEEGRGGTYEQYF. The CDR3 DNA reads as TGCAGCGTTGAAGAGGGCAGGGGGGGCACCTACGAGCAGTACTTC.

The CDR3 sequence is CASGTGDQETQYF. As DNA, the CDR3 is TGTGCCAGCGGCACAGGGGACCAAGAGACCCAGTACTTC. The J gene is TRBJ2-5, the V gene TRBV6-2 or TRBV6-3, with 7 positions matching TRBD1. Germline V lookup: CDR1 MNHEY, CDR2 SVGEGT. The CDR3 spans 13 residues. Trimming removed 8 bases from V and 0 bases from J; junction bases left unmatched: 3.

The table lists this clonotype with many counts. At one end the junction does not follow the germline gene, possibly because of a read error. V and J are TRBV13 and TRBJ1-4; no firm D call. This CDR3 spans 12 amino acids. Germline lookup yields CDR1 PRHDT and CDR2 FYEKMQ (reference sequence). CDR3 DNA: TGTACCAGCAGCGACGACCGGGAAAAACTGTTTTTT. Protein: CTSSDDREKLFF.

Only a few counts were recorded for this clonotype. The V gene is TRBV6-6, the J gene TRBJ2-7, with D perhaps TRBD2 (7 bases). Germline V lookup: CDR1 MNHNY, CDR2 SVGAGI (reference sequence). Trimming removed 2 bases at V and 6 bases at J, with 14 bases between. The CDR3 runs to 14 residues. CDR3 sequence reads: CASSYAGARREQYF. The CDR3 nucleotides read TGTGCCAGCAGTTACGCGGGGGCCCGCCGCGAGCAGTACTTC.

This clonotype has only a few counts. This chain links TRBV7-2 with TRBJ1-1; perhaps TRBD1 as D (6 bases). Trimming left V 6 bases short and J 4 bases short, with 12 bases between. Germline V lookup: CDR1 SGHTA, CDR2 FQGNSA. The CDR3 is made up of 13 amino acids. The CDR3 sequence: CASSYRDLTEAFF. In DNA form, the CDR3 reads TGTGCCAGCAGTTACAGGGACCTCACTGAAGCTTTCTTT.

With regard to this clonotype: One junction end disagrees with the germline gene, perhaps due to a read error. The chain recombines TRBV6-5 with TRBJ1-2; D call uncertain. Per the germline V gene, CDR1 is MNHEY and CDR2 is SVGAGI. The CDR3 is 13 amino acids. The CDR3 region has the DNA TGTGCCATCAGTTACGGCCCGAACTATGGCTACACCTTC. This translates into CAISYGPNYGYTF.

The chain links TRBV5-1 to TRBJ2-2; D possibly corresponds to TRBD1 (6 bases). CDR1 SGHRS and CDR2 YFSETQ come from the germline V gene. Trimming stripped 0 bases from V and 7 bases from J, with 10 bases between. The CDR3 has 14 amino acids. The CDR3 nucleotides read TGCGCCAGCAGCTTGGAGGGGGATAGCGGGGAGCTGTTTTTT. Its protein is CASSLEGDSGELFF.

This clonotype was seen more than once but under ten times. The gene calls are TRBV11-3 and TRBJ1-1; D is ambiguous. From germline, CDR1 is SGHNT and CDR2 YENEEA. Between the trimmed V and J ends, which lost 1 base and 9 bases, there was a span of 18 bases. The CDR3 length is 15 residues. CDR3 nucleotide sequence: TGTGCCAGCAGCTTAGTAGGTCCGCGGCTATCGAAAGCTTTCTTT. It is translated as CASSLVGPRLSKAFF.

A few counts support this clonotype. This rearrangement joins TRBV6-1 to TRBJ2-7; D is unresolved. The CDR3 has 16 amino acids. Looked up from germline, CDR1 is MNHNS and CDR2 is SASEGT. V was shortened by 5 bases and J by 3 bases, with 20 bases between the two germline ends. The CDR3 sequence: CASSPNGYQTNYEQYF. CDR3 bases: TGTGCCAGCAGTCCAAACGGCTACCAGACAAACTACGAGCAGTACTTC.

This clonotype was recorded once. Relative to the germline gene, one junction end is altered; a read error may explain this. This rearrangement joins TRBV10-2 to TRBJ2-5; D is undetermined. CDR3 length: 17 amino acids. CDR1 WSHSY and CDR2 SAAADI come from the germline V gene. This CDR3 is CASSYNLVETNQETQYF. The CDR3, as DNA: TGTGCCAGCAGTTATAATCTGGTGGAGACCAACCAAGAGACCCAGTACTTC.

This clonotype was counted many times. V is TRBV7-2 and J is TRBJ1-2; a possible D gene is TRBD1 (5 bases). This CDR3 is built from 14 residues. Looked up from germline, CDR1 is SGHTA and CDR2 is FQGNSA. V lost 7 bases, J lost 2 bases, and 14 bases lay in between. The CDR3 sequence: CASISVGANYGYTF. The CDR3 coding sequence is TGTGCCAGCATCTCGGTAGGGGCAAACTATGGCTACACCTTC.

The rearrangement joins TRBV20-1 to TRBJ1-4, with 7 bases lining up with TRBD1. J gave up 7 bases and V 2 bases, and 7 bases lay outside the gene matches. Germline CDR1 and CDR2: DFQATT and SNEGSKA (reference sequence). The CDR3 consists of 14 residues. The CDR3 spells CSARTTGDGEKLFF. CDR3 DNA sequence: TGCAGTGCTAGAACTACAGGGGATGGTGAAAAACTGTTTTTT.

This clonotype was counted many times. This chain links TRBV20-1 with TRBJ1-2, with TRBD1 matching over 9 bases. The V gene end was trimmed by 1 base and the J gene end by 4 bases; junction bases not matched to a gene: 13. CDR3 length equals 17 residues. Germline V gene data show CDR1 as DFQATT and CDR2 as SNEGSKA (reference sequence). The CDR3 spells CSARGQGQGGISYGYTF. Written as DNA, the CDR3 is TGCAGTGCTAGAGGGCAGGGACAGGGTGGTATTAGCTATGGCTACACCTTC.

This clonotype showed up many times. V and J are TRBV20-1 and TRBJ2-2; D gene ambiguous. This CDR3 region has 14 residues. V lost 6 bases to trimming and J lost 7 bases, with 18 bases between them. Germline CDR1 is DFQATT and CDR2 is SNEGSKA (reference sequence). The CDR3 sequence: CSASTPSRNGELFF. CDR3 bases: TGCAGTGCATCGACTCCCTCAAGGAACGGGGAGCTGTTTTTT.

This clonotype has at least ten counts. J is TRBJ1-2 and V is TRBV12-3 or TRBV12-4, with D perhaps matching TRBD1 (5 bases). This CDR3 has 15 residues. Trimming left V 5 bases short and J 4 bases short, with 17 bases between. The chain's CDR3 is CASSTHGQGGYGYTF. DNA of the CDR3: TGTGCCAGCAGTACCCACGGGCAGGGAGGCTATGGCTACACCTTC.

J is TRBJ2-2 and V is TRBV11-2; 9 bases line up with TRBD1. The germline V gene encodes CDR1 SGHAT and CDR2 FQNNGV. The CDR3 is 14 residues long. The ends lost 4 bases at V and 8 bases at J; junction bases unmatched: 5. CDR3 sequence (DNA): TGTGCCAGCAGCTCTCAGACAGGGGGAGGGGAGCTGTTTTTT. Translation gives CASSSQTGGGELFF.